These 13 T cell receptor beta chains share one sample of origin, sequenced in a study of response to subunit inactivated influenza vaccine. MiXCR, run by TCRdb on the RT-PCR reads, gives a single entry per CDR3 protein. This table holds approximately 520,000 distinct CDR3 sequences, approximately 16% found once. The sample consisted of CD4+ T cells sorted from PBMCs, taken less than 30 months after vaccination. These receptors were obtained from a man aged 50 to 69 who received an inactivated influenza vaccine.

This clonotype was observed a handful of times. This chain joins TRBV6-2 or TRBV6-3 and TRBJ2-1; TRBD2 agrees at 7 bases. The CDR3 is 16 amino acids. Germline loops: CDR1 MNHEY, CDR2 SVGEGT. Trimming at V came to 5 bases and at J to 4 bases, leaving 11 bases not matched to a gene. CDR3 in DNA: TGTGCCAGCAGTCTCTCTAGGGGAGGGCTTTACAATGAGCAGTTCTTC. Encoded protein: CASSLSRGGLYNEQFF.

This clonotype was counted between two and nine times. The chain recombines TRBV6-1 with TRBJ1-3, with unresolved D. Germline CDR1 MNHNS, CDR2 SASEGT. Trimming left V 0 bases short and J 0 bases short, with 6 bases between. The CDR3 extends over 15 amino acids. CDR3 sequence (DNA): TGTGCCAGCAGTGAAGCTGACTTCTCTGGAAACACCATATATTTT. This sequence encodes CASSEADFSGNTIYF.

This clonotype was seen a handful of times. The chain links TRBV11-2 to TRBJ1-3, with D perhaps TRBD1 (5 bases). Germline V CDR1 and CDR2: SGHAT, FQNNGV. V lost 3 bases, J lost 1 base, and 16 bases lay in between. The CDR3 runs 17 residues. Here the CDR3 reads CASSFQTGTASGNTIYF. The CDR3 DNA reads as TGTGCCAGCAGCTTTCAAACCGGGACTGCTTCTGGAAACACCATATATTTT. Full variable domain (remainder filled in from reference TRBV11-2 and TRBJ1-3): EAGVAQSPRYKIIEKRQSVAFWCNPISGHATLYWYQQILGQGPKLLIQFQNNGVVDDSQLPKDRFSAERLKGVDSTLKIQPAKLEDSAVYLCASSFQTGTASGNTIYFGEGSWLTVV.

This clonotype was observed a single time. The V and J genes are TRBV9 and TRBJ2-3; maybe TRBD2 (5 bases). V gave up 4 bases and J gave up 2 bases, with 14 bases separating them. Germline loops: CDR1 SGDLS, CDR2 YYNGEE. The CDR3 extends over 15 amino acids. As DNA, the CDR3 is TGTGCCAGCAGCCCAGAGGGCGGCTACACAGATACGCAGTATTTT. Translating gives CASSPEGGYTDTQYF.

The genes are TRBV3-1 and TRBJ2-1, with TRBD2 matching 9 bases. This CDR3 contains 17 residues. Per the germline V gene, CDR1 is LGHDT and CDR2 is YNNKEL (reference sequence). The V gene end was trimmed by 0 bases and the J gene end by 1 base; junction bases not matched to a gene: 4. CDR3: CASSQERLAASYNEQFF. CDR3 DNA: TGTGCCAGCAGCCAAGAAAGACTAGCGGCTTCCTACAATGAGCAGTTCTTC.

This clonotype was picked up a small number of times. This chain joins TRBV5-1 and TRBJ2-5, with 9 bases lining up with TRBD1. The V gene's germline CDR1 is SGHRS and CDR2 YFSETQ. The CDR3 loop spans 16 amino acids. Unmatched junction bases numbered 11, after V lost 3 bases and J lost 5 bases. The CDR3 nucleotides are TGCGCCAGCAGCTGGACCTTGGGACAGGGTCCGGAGACCCAGTACTTC. It encodes CASSWTLGQGPETQYF. The entire variable domain, with the rest obtained from reference TRBV5-1 and TRBJ2-5, is as follows: KAGVTQTPRYLIKTRGQQVTLSCSPISGHRSVSWYQQTPGQGLQFLFEYFSETQRNKGNFPGRFSGRQFSNSRSEMNVSTLELGDSALYLCASSWTLGQGPETQYFGPGTRLLVL.

This clonotype was detected ten times or more. The chain uses TRBV5-1 and TRBJ1-5, with 9 bases lining up with TRBD1. Germline-derived CDR1 and CDR2 are SGHRS and YFSETQ. V was clipped by 2 bases and J by 4 bases; unmatched bases: 4. The CDR3 spans 15 residues. The CDR3: CASSLSGQGNQPQHF. CDR3 bases: TGCGCCAGCAGCTTATCGGGACAGGGAAATCAGCCCCAGCATTTT.

This clonotype was seen a few times. This chain uses TRBV4-3 with TRBJ1-3; TRBD1 matches at 9 bases. Germline V CDR1 and CDR2: LGHNA, YSLEER. Germline trimming cut 0 bases from V and 0 bases from J; bases unmatched to any gene: 9. The CDR3 spans 19 residues. CDR3 nucleotides: TGCGCCAGCAGCCAAGATTTAGGGACAGGGTCCTACTCTGGAAACACCATATATTTT. It is translated as CASSQDLGTGSYSGNTIYF.

The J gene is TRBJ2-7, the V gene TRBV6-1; the D gene could be TRBD1 or TRBD2 (5 bases each). The CDR3 totals 13 residues. Germline loops: CDR1 MNHNS, CDR2 SASEGT. V lost 7 bases to trimming and J lost 2 bases, with 12 bases between them. In DNA, the CDR3 is TGTGCCAGCACCAGCGGCAGGGCCTACGAGCAGTACTTC. It is translated as CASTSGRAYEQYF.

The V call is TRBV5-1, the J call TRBJ2-2, with D unresolved. Germline CDR1 is SGHRS and CDR2 is YFSETQ. V was clipped by 0 bases and J by 6 bases, with 15 bases between them. The CDR3 runs to 16 residues. The CDR3 nucleotides read TGCGCCAGCAGCTTGGGGAATACGTTAGGGTCCGGGGAGCTGTTTTTT. This sequence encodes CASSLGNTLGSGELFF.

V gene TRBV5-1 combines with J gene TRBJ1-1, with D maybe TRBD1 (6 bases). With 2 bases removed from V and 5 bases from J, the gap between germline ends came to 16 bases. The CDR3 sequence is 15 residues long. CDR1 SGHRS and CDR2 YFSETQ come from the germline V gene. CDR3 DNA: TGCGCCAGCAGCTTCGATGGAGGGGGAGGGACTGAAGCTTTCTTT. Amino acids: CASSFDGGGGTEAFF.

J is TRBJ2-7 and V is TRBV20-1; 10 nucleotides line up with TRBD1. The V gene end was trimmed by 0 bases and the J gene end by 3 bases; junction bases not matched to a gene: 8. The CDR3 loop spans 16 amino acids. From germline, CDR1 is DFQATT and CDR2 SNEGSKA (reference sequence). The CDR3, as DNA: TGCAGTGCTAGAGATCCTAGACAGGGGGCGTTCTACGAGCAGTACTTC. This encodes CSARDPRQGAFYEQYF.

CDR3 residues: CASSLEAGKYQPQHF. In DNA form, the CDR3 reads TGTGCCAGCAGCTTAGAAGCAGGGAAGTATCAGCCCCAGCATTTT. The rearrangement uses TRBV7-2 and TRBJ1-5; maybe TRBD1 (5 bases). This CDR3 has 15 amino acids. Trimming left V 1 base short and J 5 bases short, with 12 bases between. In germline, CDR1 is SGHTA, CDR2 FQGNSA.